The present TCR beta chain was sequenced within a study of identical twins. The length of the CDR3 is 14 residues. CDR1 is MNHEY, CDR2 SVGAGI, per germline. V was shortened by 2 bases and J by 3 bases, with 8 bases between the two germline ends. Study results and caveats: Out-of-frame alpha sequences common to twins exhibited a surplus of low generation probability. Insertions ran lower in abundant cord blood beta clonotypes, though not in memory repertoires.

As concerns this clonotype: What it binds is not known.

A single record per CDR3 protein comes from TCRdb applying MiXCR to the 5' RACE reads. The sample gives about 900,000 distinct CDR3 sequences, 9% to 15% of which show up once; roughly 1.5% is in the top ten. These data also featured in a second study, about yellow fever vaccine responses in identical twins.

J is TRBJ2-1 and V is TRBV6-5, with D perhaps matching TRBD2 (5 bases). Sample: PBMCs. This receptor was identified in a woman between 18 and 29 years old in good health. The CDR3 DNA is TGTGCCAGCAGTTACCAGAGCGGCTACAATGAGCAGTTCTTC. Amino acid sequence: CASSYQSGYNEQFF.